The text below deals with one T cell receptor beta chain. Its antigen is still unknown. The record originates from a study of T cell responses to AZD1222 COVID-19 vaccine. Study results and limitations: Spike-specific TCR breadth and depth grew following two AZD1222 doses. Baseline seropositivity occurred in only a handful of AZD1222 recipients. A mostly white British donor set with more females was recruited, and clonal diversity was possibly underestimated.

Produced via immunoSEQ multiplex PCR; TCRdb's table is partial and in-frame only. The profile shows roughly 110,000 clones, around 91% of them singletons. The receptor's source is an adult in good health. Sequences were derived from peripheral blood, sampled on day 0 of AZD1222 vaccination.

The DNA for the CDR3 is TGTGCCAGCTCATCAACCAGGGATGAAAAACTGTTTTTT. Its protein product is CASSSTRDEKLFF. This chain connects TRBV18 to TRBJ1-4, with D possibly being TRBD1 (5 bases). The germline V gene encodes CDR1 KGHSH and CDR2 LQKENI. This CDR3 comprises 13 residues. V was trimmed by 5 bases and J by 6 bases, leaving 10 bases between them.